This is a list of T cell receptor beta chains from one sample in a study of CD8 T cells in Susac syndrome. In TCRdb, the immunoSEQ multiplex PCR reads were re-called with MiXCR into one record per CDR3 protein. Among roughly 190,000 distinct CDR3 sequences listed, roughly nine tenths were seen once. Material: CD4+ T cells from PBMCs. The receptors shown here come from a human donor with Susac syndrome. Both conserved end residues are part of each CDR3. D genes are given only for firm matches. A clone size is listed for some rows: how often the clone was seen (once, few, many), or a class if it is expanded.

>-|TRBJ2-1|-|TRBV4-1
TGCGCCAGCAGCTTGGTTTGGGGCAATGAGCAGTTCTTC
CASSLVWGNEQFF
>-|TRBJ2-7|TRBD2|TRBV4-2
TGTGCCAGCAGCCTCACCGGGACTAGCTCCTACGAGCAGTACTTC
CASSLTGTSSYEQYF
>-|TRBJ1-1|-|TRBV6-5
TGTGCCAGCAGTTACTCGACGTGGGGCACTGAAGCTTTCTTT
CASSYSTWGTEAFF
>-|TRBJ2-6|TRBD2|TRBV4-2
TGTGCCAGCAGCCAAGGGGCGGGGGTAGACAACGTCCTGACTTTC
CASSQGAGVDNVLTF
>-|TRBJ2-2|TRBD1|TRBV20-1
TGCAGTGCTATCGGACAGGGGAACACCGGGGAGCTGTTTTTT
CSAIGQGNTGELFF
>once|TRBJ2-7|-|TRBV25-1
TGTGCCAGCAGTGGTCAACAGGGATGGCGCGAGCAGTACTTC
CASSGQQGWREQYF
>-|TRBJ2-1|-|TRBV9
TGTGCCAGCAGCGTCCAGGGGTCGAACTACAATGAGCAGTTCTTC
CASSVQGSNYNEQFF
>-|TRBJ2-7|TRBD1|TRBV19
TGTGCCAGTAGTACCACGCAGGGGGCTGGCTACGAGCAGTACTTC
CASSTTQGAGYEQYF
>-|TRBJ2-3|TRBD2|TRBV20-1
TGCAGTGCCCATACCGGGACTAGCGGGAGGATTGGTACAGATACGCAGTATTTT
CSAHTGTSGRIGTDTQYF
>-|TRBJ1-2|TRBD1|TRBV6-5
TGTGCCAGCAGTTCCCGGGACAGGGGTGACTATGGCTACACCTTC
CASSSRDRGDYGYTF
>once|TRBJ2-5|TRBD2|TRBV4-1
TGCGCCAGCAGCCAAGGGGGCGGGAGAGTGGGGTGGGAGACCCAGTACTTC
CASSQGGGRVGWETQYF
>-|TRBJ2-1|-|TRBV28
TGTGCCAGCAGCGTACGTGGGGGCTCCTACAATGAGCAGTTCTTC
CASSVRGGSYNEQFF
>-|TRBJ1-3|-|TRBV30
TGTGCCTGGAGTGTAGCTGGCCCCTCTGGAAACACCATATATTTT
CAWSVAGPSGNTIYF
>-|TRBJ2-7|TRBD2|TRBV10-3
TGTGCCACCGTGACGGGACTAGCGGGGGGCTACGAGCAGTACTTC
CATVTGLAGGYEQYF
>-|TRBJ2-5|-|TRBV29-1
TGCAGCGTTGAAACACAGGCGTCCGTGAAGACCCAGTACTTC
CSVETQASVKTQYF
>once|TRBJ1-1|TRBD1|TRBV18
TGTGCCAGCAAGGGACAGGGGGGCACTGAAGCTTTCTTT
CASKGQGGTEAFF
>-|TRBJ1-2|-|TRBV20-1
TGCAGTGCCGCCCTCCCAGGGTCCAACTATGGCTACACCTTC
CSAALPGSNYGYTF
>few|TRBJ1-3|-|TRBV30
TGTGCCTGGTCGCGGTTTTCTGGAAACACCATATATTTT
CAWSRFSGNTIYF
>-|TRBJ1-3|TRBD1|TRBV9
TGTGCCAGCAGCGCGGCGGGACAGGGGAGAGGAAACACCATATATTTT
CASSAAGQGRGNTIYF
>once|TRBJ2-1|TRBD2|TRBV28
TGTGCCAGCAGCGCCCCGACTAGCGGGAGACGCAATGAGCAGTTCTTC
CASSAPTSGRRNEQFF
>few|TRBJ1-6|TRBD1|TRBV4-1
TGCGCCAGCAGCCACTCTCAAGGGACAGGAACCAATTCACCCCTCCACTTT
CASSHSQGTGTNSPLHF
>-|TRBJ2-4|-|TRBV5-4
TGTGCCAGCAGCGTTGGACAAGGGAACATTCAGTACTTC
CASSVGQGNIQYF
>-|TRBJ2-7|TRBD2|TRBV6-6
TGTGCCAGCAGTTATGAGCGGGGGCCCCCCTACGAGCAGTACTTC
CASSYERGPPYEQYF
>-|TRBJ2-1|TRBD2|TRBV5-1
TGCGCCAGCAGCTTGAATATGGCTAGCGGGAGCAATGAGCAGTTCTTC
CASSLNMASGSNEQFF
>-|TRBJ2-7|-|TRBV29-1
TGCAGCGTTGAACTAGGCTACGAGCAGTACTTC
CSVELGYEQYF
>-|TRBJ2-7|-|TRBV20-1
TGCAGTGCTAGAGAAGGTGGTTCGGCCCTCCACGAGCAGTACTTC
CSAREGGSALHEQYF
>few|TRBJ1-2|-|TRBV11-2
TGTGCCAGCAGCTTAGGGGCCTATGGCTACACCTTC
CASSLGAYGYTF
>-|TRBJ2-3|TRBD2|TRBV3-1
TGTGCCAGCGGGCTGAGCGGGAGGAGGCCAGATACGCAGTATTTT
CASGLSGRRPDTQYF
>-|TRBJ2-2|-|TRBV30
TGTGCCTGGAGTCTAGGCCTAGGCGAGCTGTTTTTT
CAWSLGLGELFF
>-|TRBJ1-2|-|TRBV28
TGTGCCAGCAGTTCGACAGCCTATGGCTACACCTTC
CASSSTAYGYTF
>once|TRBJ2-1|-|TRBV20-1
TGCAGTGCTGCTGGAACACGACAGGACCCCCAGTTCTTC
CSAAGTRQDPQFF
>-|TRBJ1-2|-|TRBV2
TGTGCCAGCAGTCAGGGTTCGCATATCACCAGTCGAGATAACTATGGCTACACCTTC
CASSQGSHITSRDNYGYTF
>-|TRBJ1-5|-|TRBV28
TGTGCCAGCAGTTCGGGAGGGGTTATGCAGCCCCAGCATTTT
CASSSGGVMQPQHF
>-|TRBJ2-1|-|TRBV14
TGTGCCAGCAGCCTAGCGGTTGAGCAGTTCTTC
CASSLAVEQFF
>-|TRBJ2-7|TRBD2|TRBV6-5
TGTGCCAGCAGTCCAAGGACTAGCGGGAGGTACGAGCAGTACTTC
CASSPRTSGRYEQYF
>-|TRBJ2-5|TRBD1|TRBV20-1
TGCAGTGCTCCCGGGACAGGACAAGAGACCCAGTACTTC
CSAPGTGQETQYF
>-|TRBJ1-5|TRBD1|TRBV2
TGTGCCAGCAGTGTGGACAGGGGAAGCAATCAGCCCCAGCATTTT
CASSVDRGSNQPQHF
>-|TRBJ2-5|-|TRBV20-1
TGCAGTGCTAGTCGGGGAATACAAGAGACCCAGTACTTC
CSASRGIQETQYF
>-|TRBJ2-5|-|TRBV20-1
TGCAGTGCTCGAAGAGCGGACTACGGGCTTAGGAAGACCCAGTACTTC
CSARRADYGLRKTQYF
>-|TRBJ1-5|-|TRBV19
TGTGCCAGTAGTACCCGGACACCCCTTAGCAATCAGCCCCAGCATTTT
CASSTRTPLSNQPQHF
>-|TRBJ2-1|-|TRBV28
TGTGCCAGCAGTTTTTTCAGGGGACGGGATGAGCAGTTCTTC
CASSFFRGRDEQFF
>-|TRBJ2-1|TRBD1|TRBV28
TGTGCCAGCAGTTTACAAGGACAGGGGAACTACAATGAGCAGTTCTTC
CASSLQGQGNYNEQFF
>-|TRBJ2-7|-|TRBV9
TGTGCCAGCAGCGTAGGCGGAAAAAATTACGAGCAGTACTTC
CASSVGGKNYEQYF
>-|TRBJ1-1|-|TRBV29-1
TGCAGCGTTGAAGACTTTCCTGTGTACACTGAAGCTTTCTTT
CSVEDFPVYTEAFF
>once|TRBJ2-5|TRBD2|TRBV18
TGTGCCAGCTCACCACCGTTGCTAGCGGGGTACCAAGAGACCCAGTACTTC
CASSPPLLAGYQETQYF
>-|TRBJ2-3|-|TRBV2
TGTGCCAGCAGTGAAGCGCCGGGGTCCGGAGATACGCAGTATTTT
CASSEAPGSGDTQYF
>-|TRBJ1-4|-|TRBV20-1
TGCAGTGCTAGGCCCACCGGGACGGCTAATGAAAAACTGTTTTTT
CSARPTGTANEKLFF
>few|TRBJ1-1|-|TRBV7-8
TGTGCCAGCAGCCCTCCGGGGACCGGCGAGGCTTTCTTT
CASSPPGTGEAFF
>-|TRBJ2-7|-|TRBV5-1
TGCGCCAGCAGCTTGCGACAGGCTTACGAGCAGTACTTC
CASSLRQAYEQYF
>-|TRBJ2-1|-|TRBV14
TGTGCCAGCAGCCAAGATGTGGGAACCAATTACAATGAGCAGTTCTTC
CASSQDVGTNYNEQFF
>once|TRBJ1-3|TRBD1|TRBV4-1
TGCGCCCCCAGCGGGGGACAGCCAACTAGCTCTGGAAACACCATATATTTT
CAPSGGQPTSSGNTIYF
>-|TRBJ2-2|TRBD2|TRBV10-3
TGTGCCATCAGTGGACATAGCGGGGCCACCGGGGAGCTGTTTTTT
CAISGHSGATGELFF
>-|TRBJ1-6|TRBD1|TRBV18
TGTGCCAGCTCCCACGGACAGGGGAATAATTCACCCCTCCACTTT
CASSHGQGNNSPLHF
>-|TRBJ2-5|-|TRBV25-1
TGTGCCAGCAGTGAATTGGGAGAGACCCAGTACTTC
CASSELGETQYF
>-|TRBJ2-5|-|TRBV30
TGTGCCTGGAGTGTAGGGGGGCCCCAGTACTTC
CAWSVGGPQYF
>-|TRBJ2-5|-|TRBV5-1
TGCGCCAGCAGCTCCCGGGGAGGTACTGATGAGACCCAGTACTTC
CASSSRGGTDETQYF
>-|TRBJ2-2|-|TRBV19
TGTGCCAGTAGTATTCCGTCGAACACCGGGGAGCTGTTTTTT
CASSIPSNTGELFF
>-|TRBJ2-7|-|TRBV7-9
TGTGCCAGCAGTCCCAGCGGGCCATACTCCTACGAGCAGTACTTC
CASSPSGPYSYEQYF
>-|TRBJ2-2|-|TRBV29-1
TGCAGCGTTGCTGGGGGGAGAGAGGGCGGGGAGCTGTTTTTT
CSVAGGREGGELFF
>-|TRBJ2-1|TRBD2|TRBV3-1
TGTGCCAGCAGCCAAGATCTTACTCTTGATAGCGGGAGTCGGTACAATGAGCAGTTCTTC
CASSQDLTLDSGSRYNEQFF